This T cell receptor beta chain came from a study of blood T cell repertoires in COVID-19. Repertoires were generated with immunoSEQ multiplex PCR, while TCRdb's copy carries only in-frame clones and drops some. In the table there are roughly 330,000 clones, around nine tenths of which are singletons. Germline CDR1 reads MNHEY; CDR2 reads SVGAGI. The CDR3 is 15 residues long. V lost 6 bases, J lost 1 base, and 8 bases stayed unmatched. The chain combines TRBV6-5 with TRBJ1-1; 7 bases map to TRBD1. This receptor was identified in a woman aged 50 to 60 with active or convalescent COVID-19. Sequenced sample: peripheral blood. DNA of the CDR3: TGTGCCAGCAGGGGCGGGACAGCCGCGAACACTGAAGCTTTCTTT. Amino acids: CASRGGTAANTEAFF.